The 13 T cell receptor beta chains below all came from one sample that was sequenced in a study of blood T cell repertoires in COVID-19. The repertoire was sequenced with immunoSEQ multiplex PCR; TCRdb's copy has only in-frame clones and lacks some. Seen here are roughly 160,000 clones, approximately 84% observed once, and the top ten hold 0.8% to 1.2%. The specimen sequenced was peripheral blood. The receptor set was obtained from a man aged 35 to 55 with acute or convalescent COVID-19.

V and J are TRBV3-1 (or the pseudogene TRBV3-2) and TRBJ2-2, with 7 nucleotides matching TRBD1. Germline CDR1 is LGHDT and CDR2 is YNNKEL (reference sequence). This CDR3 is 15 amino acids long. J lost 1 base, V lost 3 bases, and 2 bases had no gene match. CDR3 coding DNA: TGTGCCAGCAGCCAGGGACAGATGAACACCGGGGAGCTGTTTTTT. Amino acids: CASSQGQMNTGELFF.

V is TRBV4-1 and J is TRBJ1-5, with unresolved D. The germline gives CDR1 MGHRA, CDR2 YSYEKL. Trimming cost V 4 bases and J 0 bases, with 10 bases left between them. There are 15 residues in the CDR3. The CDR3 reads CASSPRRYSNQPQHF. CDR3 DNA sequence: TGCGCCAGCAGCCCCCGGAGGTATAGCAATCAGCCCCAGCATTTT.

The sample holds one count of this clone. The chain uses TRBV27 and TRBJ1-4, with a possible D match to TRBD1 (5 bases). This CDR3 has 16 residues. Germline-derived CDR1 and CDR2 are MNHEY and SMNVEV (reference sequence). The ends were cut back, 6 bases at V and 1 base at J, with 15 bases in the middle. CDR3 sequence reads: CASSTLQGLTNEKLFF. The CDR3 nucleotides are TGTGCCAGCAGCACACTTCAGGGACTAACTAATGAAAAACTGTTTTTT.

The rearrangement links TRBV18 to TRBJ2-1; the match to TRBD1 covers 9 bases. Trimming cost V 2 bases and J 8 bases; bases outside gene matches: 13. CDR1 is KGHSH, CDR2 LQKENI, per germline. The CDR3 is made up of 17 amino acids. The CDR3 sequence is CASSPEFRTGAVDEQFF. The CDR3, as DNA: TGTGCCAGCTCACCAGAATTCAGGACAGGGGCAGTGGATGAGCAGTTCTTC. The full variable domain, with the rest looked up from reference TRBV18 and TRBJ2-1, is NAGVMQNPRHLVRRRGQEARLRCSPMKGHSHVYWYRQLPEEGLKFMVYLQKENIIDESGMPKERFSAEFPKEGPSILRIQQVVRGDSAAYFCASSPEFRTGAVDEQFFGPGTRLTVL.

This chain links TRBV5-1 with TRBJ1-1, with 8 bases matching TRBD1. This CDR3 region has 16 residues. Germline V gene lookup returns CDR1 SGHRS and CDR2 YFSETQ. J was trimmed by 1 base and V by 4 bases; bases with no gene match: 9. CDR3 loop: CASSRLGDRKNTEAFF. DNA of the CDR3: TGCGCCAGCAGCCGTTTGGGGGACAGGAAGAACACTGAAGCTTTCTTT.

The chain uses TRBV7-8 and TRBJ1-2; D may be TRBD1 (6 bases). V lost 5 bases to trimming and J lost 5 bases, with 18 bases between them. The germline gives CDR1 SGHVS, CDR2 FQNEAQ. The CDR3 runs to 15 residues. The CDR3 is CASSPAGAGGYGYTF. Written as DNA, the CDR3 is TGTGCCAGCAGCCCTGCGGGGGCCGGAGGTTATGGCTACACCTTC.

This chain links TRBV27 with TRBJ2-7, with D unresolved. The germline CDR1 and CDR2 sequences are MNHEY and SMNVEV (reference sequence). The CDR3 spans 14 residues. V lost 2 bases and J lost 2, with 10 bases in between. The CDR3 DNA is TGTGCCAGCAGTTTAGGCTCCTTTCCCTACGAGCAGTACTTC. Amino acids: CASSLGSFPYEQYF.

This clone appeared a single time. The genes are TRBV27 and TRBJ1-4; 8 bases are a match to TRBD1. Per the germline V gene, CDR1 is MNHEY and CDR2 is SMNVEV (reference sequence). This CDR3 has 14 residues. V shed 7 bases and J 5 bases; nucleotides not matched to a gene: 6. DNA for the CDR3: TGTGCCAGCATGTTAACAGGGGGGAATGAAAAACTGTTTTTT. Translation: CASMLTGGNEKLFF. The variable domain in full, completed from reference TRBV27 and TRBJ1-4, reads EAQVTQNPRYLITVTGKKLTVTCSQNMNHEYMSWYRQDPGLGLRQIYYSMNVEVTDKGDVPEGYKVSRKEKRNFPLILESPSPNQTSLYFCASMLTGGNEKLFFGSGTQLSVL.

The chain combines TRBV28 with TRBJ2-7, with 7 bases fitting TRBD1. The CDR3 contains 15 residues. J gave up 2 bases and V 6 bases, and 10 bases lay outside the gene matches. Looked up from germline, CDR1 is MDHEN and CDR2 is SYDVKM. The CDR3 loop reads CASRTTGIPAYEQYF. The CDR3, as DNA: TGTGCCAGCAGGACGACAGGGATACCTGCCTACGAGCAGTACTTC.

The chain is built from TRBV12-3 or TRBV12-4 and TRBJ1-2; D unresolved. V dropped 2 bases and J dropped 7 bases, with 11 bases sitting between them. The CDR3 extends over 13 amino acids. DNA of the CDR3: TGTGCCAGCAGTTTATCCCCCGGGGTTGGCTACACCTTC. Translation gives CASSLSPGVGYTF.

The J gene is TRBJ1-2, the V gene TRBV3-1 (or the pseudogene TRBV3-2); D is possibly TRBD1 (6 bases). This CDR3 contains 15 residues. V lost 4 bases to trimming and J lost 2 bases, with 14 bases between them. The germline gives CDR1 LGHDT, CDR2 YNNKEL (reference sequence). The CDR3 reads CASSPTDRLNYGYTF. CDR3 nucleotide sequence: TGTGCCAGCAGCCCAACCGACAGGCTAAACTATGGCTACACCTTC.

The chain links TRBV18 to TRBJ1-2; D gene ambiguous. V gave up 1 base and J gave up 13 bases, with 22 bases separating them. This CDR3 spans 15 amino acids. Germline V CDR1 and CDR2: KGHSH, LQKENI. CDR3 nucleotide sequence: TGTGCCAGCTCACCACTACTTCAGACCTATTCGGGAGGCACCTTC. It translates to CASSPLLQTYSGGTF.

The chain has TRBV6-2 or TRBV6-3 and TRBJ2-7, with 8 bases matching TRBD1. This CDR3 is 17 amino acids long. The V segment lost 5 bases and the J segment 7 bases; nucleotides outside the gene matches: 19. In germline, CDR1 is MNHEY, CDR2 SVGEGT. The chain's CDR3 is CASSLRTGSASTGEQYF. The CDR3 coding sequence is TGTGCCAGCAGTCTCCGGACAGGGTCAGCCTCCACGGGGGAGCAGTACTTC.